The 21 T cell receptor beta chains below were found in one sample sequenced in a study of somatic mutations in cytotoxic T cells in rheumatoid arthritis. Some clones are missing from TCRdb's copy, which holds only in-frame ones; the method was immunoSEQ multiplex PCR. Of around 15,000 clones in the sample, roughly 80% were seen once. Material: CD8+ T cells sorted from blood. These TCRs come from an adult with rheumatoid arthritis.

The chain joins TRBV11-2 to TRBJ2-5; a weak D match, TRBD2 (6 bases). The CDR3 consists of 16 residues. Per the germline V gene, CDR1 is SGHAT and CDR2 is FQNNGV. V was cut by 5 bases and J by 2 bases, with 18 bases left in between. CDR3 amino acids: CASSRGWGDSQETQYF. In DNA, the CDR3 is TGTGCCAGCAGCAGAGGCTGGGGGGATAGTCAAGAGACCCAGTACTTC.

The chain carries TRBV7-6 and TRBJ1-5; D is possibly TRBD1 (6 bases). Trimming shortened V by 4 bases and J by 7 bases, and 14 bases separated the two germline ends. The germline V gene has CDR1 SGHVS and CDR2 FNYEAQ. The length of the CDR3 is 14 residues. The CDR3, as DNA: TGTGCCAGCAGCTCGGAGGGGGTGGGACAGCCCCAGCATTTT. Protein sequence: CASSSEGVGQPQHF.

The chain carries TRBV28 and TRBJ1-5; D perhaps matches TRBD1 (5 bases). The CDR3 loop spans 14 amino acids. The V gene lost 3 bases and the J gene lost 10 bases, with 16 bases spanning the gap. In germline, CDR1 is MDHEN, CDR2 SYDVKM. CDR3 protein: CASSLDPGGQPQHF. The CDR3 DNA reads TGTGCCAGCAGTTTGGACCCCGGGGGTCAACCCCAGCATTTT.

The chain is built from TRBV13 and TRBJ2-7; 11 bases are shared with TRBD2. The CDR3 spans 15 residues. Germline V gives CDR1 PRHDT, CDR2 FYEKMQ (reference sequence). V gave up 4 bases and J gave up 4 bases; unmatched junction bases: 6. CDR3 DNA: TGTGCCAGCAGCTCCTTGACTAGCGGGGCGTACGAGCAGTACTTC. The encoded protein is CASSSLTSGAYEQYF.

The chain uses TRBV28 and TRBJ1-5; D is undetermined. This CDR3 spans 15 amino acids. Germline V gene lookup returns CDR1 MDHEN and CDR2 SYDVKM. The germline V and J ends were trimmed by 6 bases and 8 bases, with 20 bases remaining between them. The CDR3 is CASSPQDVRGEPQHF. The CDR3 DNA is TGTGCCAGCAGCCCTCAGGACGTCCGTGGGGAGCCCCAGCATTTT.

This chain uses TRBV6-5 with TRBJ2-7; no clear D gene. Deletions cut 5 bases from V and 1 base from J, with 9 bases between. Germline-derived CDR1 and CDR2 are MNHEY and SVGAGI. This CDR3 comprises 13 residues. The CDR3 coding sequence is TGTGCCAGCAGTCCAGTAGTTTCCTACGAGCAGTACTTC. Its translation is CASSPVVSYEQYF.

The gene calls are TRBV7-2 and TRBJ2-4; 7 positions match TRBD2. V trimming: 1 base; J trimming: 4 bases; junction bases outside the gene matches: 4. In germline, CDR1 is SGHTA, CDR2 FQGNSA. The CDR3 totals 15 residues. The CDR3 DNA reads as TGTGCCAGCAGCTTAGTGGGAGGGGATAAAAACATTCAGTACTTC. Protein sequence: CASSLVGGDKNIQYF. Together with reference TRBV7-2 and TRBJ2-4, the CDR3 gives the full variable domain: GAGVSQSPSNKVTEKGKDVELRCDPISGHTALYWYRQSLGQGLEFLIYFQGNSAPDKSGLPSDRFSAERTGGSVSTLTIQRTQQEDSAVYLCASSLVGGDKNIQYFGAGTRLSVL.

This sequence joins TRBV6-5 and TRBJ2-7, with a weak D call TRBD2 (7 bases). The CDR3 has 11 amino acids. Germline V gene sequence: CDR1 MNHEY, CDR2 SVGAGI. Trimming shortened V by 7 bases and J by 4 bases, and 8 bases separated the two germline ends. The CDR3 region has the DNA TGTGCCAGCAAGGGGGGGTACGAGCAGTACTTC. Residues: CASKGGYEQYF.

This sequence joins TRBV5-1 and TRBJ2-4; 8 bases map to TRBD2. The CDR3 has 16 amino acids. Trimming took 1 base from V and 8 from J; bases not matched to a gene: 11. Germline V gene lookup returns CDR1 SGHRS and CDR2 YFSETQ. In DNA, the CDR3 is TGCGCCAGCAGCTTGCTAGCGGGCAGCATGGGCGACATTCAGTACTTC. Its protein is CASSLLAGSMGDIQYF. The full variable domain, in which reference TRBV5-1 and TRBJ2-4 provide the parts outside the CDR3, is KAGVTQTPRYLIKTRGQQVTLSCSPISGHRSVSWYQQTPGQGLQFLFEYFSETQRNKGNFPGRFSGRQFSNSRSEMNVSTLELGDSALYLCASSLLAGSMGDIQYFGAGTRLSVL.

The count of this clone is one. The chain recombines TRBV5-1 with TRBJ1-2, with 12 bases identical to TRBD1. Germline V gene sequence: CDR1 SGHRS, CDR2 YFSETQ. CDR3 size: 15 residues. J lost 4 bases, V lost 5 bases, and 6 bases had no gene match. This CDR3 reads CASRPPGQGAYGYTF. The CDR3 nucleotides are TGCGCCAGCAGGCCACCGGGACAGGGGGCCTATGGCTACACCTTC.

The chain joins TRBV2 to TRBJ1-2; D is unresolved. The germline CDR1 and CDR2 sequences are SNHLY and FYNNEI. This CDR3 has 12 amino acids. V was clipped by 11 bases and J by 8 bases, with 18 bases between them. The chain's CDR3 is CARGEAMGGYTF. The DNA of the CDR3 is TGTGCCCGCGGGGAGGCAATGGGAGGCTACACCTTC.

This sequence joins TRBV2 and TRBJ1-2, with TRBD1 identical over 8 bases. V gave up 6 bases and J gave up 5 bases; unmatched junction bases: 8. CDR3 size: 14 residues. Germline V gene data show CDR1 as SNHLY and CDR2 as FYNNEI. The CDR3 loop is CASSDGYRGYGYTF. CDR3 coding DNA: TGTGCCAGCAGCGACGGGTACAGGGGGTATGGCTACACCTTC.

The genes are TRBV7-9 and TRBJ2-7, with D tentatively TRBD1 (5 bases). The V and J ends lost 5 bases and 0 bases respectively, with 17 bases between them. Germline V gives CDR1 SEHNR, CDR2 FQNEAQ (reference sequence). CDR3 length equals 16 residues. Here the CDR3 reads CASSRPDDSRSYEQYF. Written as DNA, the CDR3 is TGTGCCAGCAGCCGCCCGGACGACAGCCGCTCCTACGAGCAGTACTTC. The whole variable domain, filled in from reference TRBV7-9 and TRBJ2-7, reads DTGVSQNPRHKITKRGQNVTFRCDPISEHNRLYWYRQTLGQGPEFLTYFQNEAQLEKSRLLSDRFSAERPKGSFSTLEIQRTEQGDSAMYLCASSRPDDSRSYEQYFGPGTRLTVT.

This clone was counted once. DNA for the CDR3: TGTGCCAGCAGTACAGGGGGCGTCAATGAGCAGTTCTTC. Protein product: CASSTGGVNEQFF. The rearrangement joins TRBV7-9 to TRBJ2-1; 9 bases agree with TRBD1. V was pared by 6 bases and J by 6 bases, with 3 bases of the junction left unmatched. This CDR3 spans 13 amino acids. CDR1 is SEHNR and CDR2 is FQNEAQ in the germline V gene (reference sequence).

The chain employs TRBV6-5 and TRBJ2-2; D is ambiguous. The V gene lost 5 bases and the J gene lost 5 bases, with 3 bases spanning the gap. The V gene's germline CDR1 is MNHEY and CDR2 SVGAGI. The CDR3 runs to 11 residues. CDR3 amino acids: CASSATGELFF. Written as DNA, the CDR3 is TGTGCCAGCAGTGCAACCGGGGAGCTGTTTTTT.

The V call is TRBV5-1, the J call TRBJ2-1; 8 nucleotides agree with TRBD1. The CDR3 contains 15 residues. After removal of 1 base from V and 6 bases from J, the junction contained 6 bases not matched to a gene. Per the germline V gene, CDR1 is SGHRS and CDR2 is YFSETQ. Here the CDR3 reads CASSLFETGGNEQFF. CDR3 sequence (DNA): TGCGCCAGCAGCTTGTTCGAAACAGGGGGCAATGAGCAGTTCTTC.

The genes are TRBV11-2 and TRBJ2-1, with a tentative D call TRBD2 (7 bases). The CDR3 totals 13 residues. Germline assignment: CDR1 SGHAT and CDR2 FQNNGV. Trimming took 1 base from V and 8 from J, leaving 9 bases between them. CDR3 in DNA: TGTGCCAGCAGCTTAGGCGGGGGCGATGAGCAGTTCTTC. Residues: CASSLGGGDEQFF.

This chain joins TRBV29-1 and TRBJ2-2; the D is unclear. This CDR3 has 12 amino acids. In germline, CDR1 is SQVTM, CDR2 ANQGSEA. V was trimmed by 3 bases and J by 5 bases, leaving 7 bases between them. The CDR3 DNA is TGCAGCGTTGATGCTTTGACCGGGGAGCTGTTTTTT. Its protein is CSVDALTGELFF.

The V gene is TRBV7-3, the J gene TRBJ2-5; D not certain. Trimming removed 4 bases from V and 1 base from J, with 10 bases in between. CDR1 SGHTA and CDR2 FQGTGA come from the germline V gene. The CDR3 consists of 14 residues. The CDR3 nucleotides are TGTGCCAGCAGCTCAACTTCCTCCCAAGAGACCCAGTACTTC. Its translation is CASSSTSSQETQYF.

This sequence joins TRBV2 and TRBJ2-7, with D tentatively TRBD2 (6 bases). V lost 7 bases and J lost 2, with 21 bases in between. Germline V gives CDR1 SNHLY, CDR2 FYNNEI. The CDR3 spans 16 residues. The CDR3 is CASTFRGKTTTYEQYF. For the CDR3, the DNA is TGTGCCAGCACCTTCCGGGGGAAGACAACAACCTACGAGCAGTACTTC.

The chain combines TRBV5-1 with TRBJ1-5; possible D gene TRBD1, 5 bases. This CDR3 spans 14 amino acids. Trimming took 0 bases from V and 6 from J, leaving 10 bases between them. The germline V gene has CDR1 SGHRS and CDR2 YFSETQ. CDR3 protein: CASSLEGGGQPQHF. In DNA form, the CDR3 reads TGCGCCAGCAGCTTGGAAGGTGGGGGTCAGCCCCAGCATTTT.